Given below is one T cell receptor beta chain in context. The authors' processing: Counts of nucleated cells, estimated from reference gene primer amplification, were obtained. Data came from immunoSEQ multiplex PCR; TCRdb stores just in-frame clones and leaves some out. V and J calls and clone size are given by that table; D and trimming were obtained from the DNA. This sample has about 300,000 clones, with 80% to 90% found just once. This CDR3 is built from 15 residues. Per germline, CDR1 SGHTA and CDR2 FQGNSA. Trimming removed 5 bases from V and 3 bases from J, with 14 bases in between. The data derive from a study of blood T cell repertoires in COVID-19.

The genes are TRBV7-2 and TRBJ2-1; D is possibly TRBD1 (6 bases). The TCR sequence derives from a man aged 30-40 years who had recovered from COVID-19. Material: PBMCs or T cells enriched from blood (not recorded which). In DNA, the CDR3 is TGTGCCAGCAGCCCGCCCGGGACATACTACAATGAGCAGTTCTTC. Protein sequence: CASSPPGTYYNEQFF.